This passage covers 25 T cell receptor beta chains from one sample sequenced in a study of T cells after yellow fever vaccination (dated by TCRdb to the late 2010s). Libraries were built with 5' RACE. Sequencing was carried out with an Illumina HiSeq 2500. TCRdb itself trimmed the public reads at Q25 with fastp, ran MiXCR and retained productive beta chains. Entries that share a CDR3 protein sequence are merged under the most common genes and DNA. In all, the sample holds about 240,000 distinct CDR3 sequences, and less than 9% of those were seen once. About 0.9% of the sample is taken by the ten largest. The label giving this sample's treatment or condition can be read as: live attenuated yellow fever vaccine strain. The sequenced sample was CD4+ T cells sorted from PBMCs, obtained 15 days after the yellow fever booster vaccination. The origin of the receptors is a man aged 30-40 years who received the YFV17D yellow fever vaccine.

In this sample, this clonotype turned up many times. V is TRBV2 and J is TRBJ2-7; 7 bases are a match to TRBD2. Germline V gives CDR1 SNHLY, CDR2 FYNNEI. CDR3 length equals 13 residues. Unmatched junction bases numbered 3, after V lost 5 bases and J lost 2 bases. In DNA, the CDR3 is TGTGCCAGCAGTAGTGGGAGGGCCTACGAGCAGTACTTC. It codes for CASSSGRAYEQYF.

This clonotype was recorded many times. The CDR3 DNA reads TGCGCCAGCAGCTTGCGGGGTCCTATTGAAGCTTTCTTT. Translation gives CASSLRGPIEAFF. The genes are TRBV5-1 and TRBJ1-1, with D uncertain. Germline lookup yields CDR1 SGHRS and CDR2 YFSETQ. V lost 1 base and J 7 bases, leaving 11 bases between the germline ends. This CDR3 has 13 residues.

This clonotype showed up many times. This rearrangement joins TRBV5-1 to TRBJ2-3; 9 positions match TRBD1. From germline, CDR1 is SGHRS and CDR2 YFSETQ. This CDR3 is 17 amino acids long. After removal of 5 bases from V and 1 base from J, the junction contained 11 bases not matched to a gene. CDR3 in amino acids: CASRTGSQGARTDTQYF. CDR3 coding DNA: TGCGCCAGCAGAACCGGGTCACAGGGGGCTCGCACAGATACGCAGTATTTT.

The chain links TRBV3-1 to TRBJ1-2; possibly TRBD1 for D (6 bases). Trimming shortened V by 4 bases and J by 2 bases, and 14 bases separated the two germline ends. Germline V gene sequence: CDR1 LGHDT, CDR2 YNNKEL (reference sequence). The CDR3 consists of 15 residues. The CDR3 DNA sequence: TGTGCCAGCAGCCTAGCGGTTGGGACAAACTATGGCTACACCTTC. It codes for CASSLAVGTNYGYTF.

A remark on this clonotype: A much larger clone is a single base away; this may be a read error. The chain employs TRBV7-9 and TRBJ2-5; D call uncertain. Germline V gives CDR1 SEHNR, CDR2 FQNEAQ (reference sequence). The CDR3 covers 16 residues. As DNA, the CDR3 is TGTGCCTGCAGCTTAGCTGCGGCTACGTCGCCAGGGACCCAGTACTTC. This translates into CACSLAAATSPGTQYF. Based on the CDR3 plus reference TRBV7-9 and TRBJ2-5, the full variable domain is DTGVSQNPRHKITKRGQNVTFRCDPISEHNRLYWYRQTLGQGPEFLTYFQNEAQLEKSRLLSDRFSAERPKGSFSTLEIQRTEQGDSAMYLCACSLAAATSPGTQYFGPGTRLLVL.

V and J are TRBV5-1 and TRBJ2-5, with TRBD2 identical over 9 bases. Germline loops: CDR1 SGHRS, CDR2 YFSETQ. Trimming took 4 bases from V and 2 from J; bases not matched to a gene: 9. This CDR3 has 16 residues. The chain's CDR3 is CASSRDFSGGQETQYF. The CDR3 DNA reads TGCGCCAGCAGCCGGGACTTTAGCGGGGGACAAGAGACCCAGTACTTC.

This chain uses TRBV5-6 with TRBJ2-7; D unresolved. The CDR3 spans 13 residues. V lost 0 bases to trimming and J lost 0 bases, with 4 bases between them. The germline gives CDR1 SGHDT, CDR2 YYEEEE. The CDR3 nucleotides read TGTGCCAGCAGCTTGGCACACTCCTACGAGCAGTACTTC. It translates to CASSLAHSYEQYF.

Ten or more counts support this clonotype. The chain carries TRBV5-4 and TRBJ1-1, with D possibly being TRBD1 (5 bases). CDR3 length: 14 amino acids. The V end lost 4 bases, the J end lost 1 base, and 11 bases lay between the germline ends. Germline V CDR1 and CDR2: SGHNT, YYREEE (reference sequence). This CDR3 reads CASSRRDWNTEAFF. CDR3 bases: TGTGCCAGCAGCCGCCGGGACTGGAACACTGAAGCTTTCTTT.

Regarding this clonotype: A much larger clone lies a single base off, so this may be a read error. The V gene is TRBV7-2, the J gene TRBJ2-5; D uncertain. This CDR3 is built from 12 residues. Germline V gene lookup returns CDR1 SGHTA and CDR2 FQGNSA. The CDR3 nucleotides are TGTGCCAGCAGCTTACCCCTAGGGATCGAGCACTTC. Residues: CASSLPLGIEHF.

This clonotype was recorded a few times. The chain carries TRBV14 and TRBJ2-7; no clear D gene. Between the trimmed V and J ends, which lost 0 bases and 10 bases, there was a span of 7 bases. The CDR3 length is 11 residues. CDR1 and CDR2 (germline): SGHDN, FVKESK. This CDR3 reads CASSQEWIQYF. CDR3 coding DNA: TGTGCCAGCAGCCAAGAGTGGATTCAGTACTTC.

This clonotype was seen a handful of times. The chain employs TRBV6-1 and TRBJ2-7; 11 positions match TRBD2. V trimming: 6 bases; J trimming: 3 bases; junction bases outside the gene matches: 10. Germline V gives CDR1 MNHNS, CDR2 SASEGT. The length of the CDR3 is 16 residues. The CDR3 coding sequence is TGTGCCAGCAGGCCCGCCCCTAGCGGGGGGTTCTACGAGCAGTACTTC. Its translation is CASRPAPSGGFYEQYF.

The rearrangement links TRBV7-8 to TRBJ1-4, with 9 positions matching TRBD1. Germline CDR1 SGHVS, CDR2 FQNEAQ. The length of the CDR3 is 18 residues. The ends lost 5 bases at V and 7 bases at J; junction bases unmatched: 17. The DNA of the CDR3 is TGTGCCAGCAGCCAGCACCGGGACAGGGCTCTAATGACTGAAAAACTGTTTTTT. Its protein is CASSQHRDRALMTEKLFF.

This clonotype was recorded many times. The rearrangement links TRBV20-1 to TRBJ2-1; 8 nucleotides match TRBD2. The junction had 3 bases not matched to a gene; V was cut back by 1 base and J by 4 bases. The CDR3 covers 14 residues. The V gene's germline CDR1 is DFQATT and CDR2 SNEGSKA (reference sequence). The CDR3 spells CSARAGGRYNEQFF. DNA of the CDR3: TGCAGTGCTAGAGCGGGAGGGAGGTACAATGAGCAGTTCTTC.

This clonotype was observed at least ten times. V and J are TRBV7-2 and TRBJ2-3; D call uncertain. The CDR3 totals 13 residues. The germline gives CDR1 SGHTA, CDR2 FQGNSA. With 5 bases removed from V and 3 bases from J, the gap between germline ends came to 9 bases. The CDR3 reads CASSRGRTDTQYF. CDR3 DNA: TGTGCCAGCAGCAGAGGACGTACAGATACGCAGTATTTT.

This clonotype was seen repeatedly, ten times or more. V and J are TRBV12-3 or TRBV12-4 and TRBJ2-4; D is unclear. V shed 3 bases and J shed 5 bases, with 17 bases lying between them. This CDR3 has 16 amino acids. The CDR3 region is CASSFRALGRQNIQYF. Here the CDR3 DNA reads TGTGCCAGCAGTTTCCGGGCTCTGGGCCGCCAAAACATTCAGTACTTC.

CDR3 DNA sequence: TGTGCCAGCAGTCAATCTAGCGGGAGCTCCTACAATGAGCAGTTCTTC. The encoded protein is CASSQSSGSSYNEQFF. The chain has TRBV12-3 or TRBV12-4 and TRBJ2-1; TRBD2 matches at 10 bases. V was clipped by 5 bases and J by 0 bases; unmatched bases: 4. CDR3 length: 16 residues.

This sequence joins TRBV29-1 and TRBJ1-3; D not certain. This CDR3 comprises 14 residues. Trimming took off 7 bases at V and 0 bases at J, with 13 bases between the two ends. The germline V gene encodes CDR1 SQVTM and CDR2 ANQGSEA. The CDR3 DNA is TGCAGCGCCGGTGGGAGCGGCTCTGGAAACACCATATATTTT. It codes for CSAGGSGSGNTIYF. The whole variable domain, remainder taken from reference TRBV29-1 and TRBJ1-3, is SAVISQKPSRDICQRGTSLTIQCQVDSQVTMMFWYRQQPGQSLTLIATANQGSEATYESGFVIDKFPISRPNLTFSTLTVSNMSPEDSSIYLCSAGGSGSGNTIYFGEGSWLTVV.

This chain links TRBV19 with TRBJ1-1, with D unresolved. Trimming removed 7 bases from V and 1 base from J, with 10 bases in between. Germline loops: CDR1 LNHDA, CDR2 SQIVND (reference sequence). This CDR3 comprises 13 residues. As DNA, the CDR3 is TGTGCCAGTACCCACAGAGGGAACACTGAAGCTTTCTTT. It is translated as CASTHRGNTEAFF.

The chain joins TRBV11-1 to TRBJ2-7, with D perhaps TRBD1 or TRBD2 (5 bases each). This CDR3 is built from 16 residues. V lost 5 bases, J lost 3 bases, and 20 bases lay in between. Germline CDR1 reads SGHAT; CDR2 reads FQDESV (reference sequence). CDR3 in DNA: TGTGCCAGCAGCACACTGTTGACGGGACGGATCTACGAGCAGTACTTC. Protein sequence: CASSTLLTGRIYEQYF.

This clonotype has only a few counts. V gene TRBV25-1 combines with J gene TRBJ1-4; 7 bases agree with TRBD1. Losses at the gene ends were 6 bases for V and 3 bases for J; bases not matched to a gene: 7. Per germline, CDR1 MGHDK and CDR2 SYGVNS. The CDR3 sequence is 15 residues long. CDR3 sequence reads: CASRQGRISNEKLFF. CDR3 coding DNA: TGTGCCAGCAGACAGGGGCGTATTTCTAATGAAAAACTGTTTTTT.

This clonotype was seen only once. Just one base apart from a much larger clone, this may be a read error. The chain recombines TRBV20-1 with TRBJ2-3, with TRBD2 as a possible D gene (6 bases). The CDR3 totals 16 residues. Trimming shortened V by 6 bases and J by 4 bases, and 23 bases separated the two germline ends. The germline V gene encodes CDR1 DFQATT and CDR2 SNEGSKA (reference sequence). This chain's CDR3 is CSATSRWLDIADTQYF. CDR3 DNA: TGCAGTGCCACTAGCAGGTGGCTGGACATCGCAGATACGCAGTATTTT.

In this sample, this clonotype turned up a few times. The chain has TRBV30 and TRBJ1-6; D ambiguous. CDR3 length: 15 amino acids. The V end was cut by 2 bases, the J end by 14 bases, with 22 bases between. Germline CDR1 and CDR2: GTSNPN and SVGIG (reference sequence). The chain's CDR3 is CAWSLIVPGPRSLHF. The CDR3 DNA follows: TGTGCCTGGAGTCTTATTGTGCCCGGCCCAAGGTCCCTCCACTTT.

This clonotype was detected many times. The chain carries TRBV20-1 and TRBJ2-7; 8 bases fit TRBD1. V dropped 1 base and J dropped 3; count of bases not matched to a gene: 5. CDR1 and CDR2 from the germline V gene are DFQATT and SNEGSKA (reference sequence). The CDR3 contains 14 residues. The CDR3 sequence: CSARAGQERYEQYF. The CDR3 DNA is TGCAGTGCTAGAGCGGGACAGGAACGCTACGAGCAGTACTTC.

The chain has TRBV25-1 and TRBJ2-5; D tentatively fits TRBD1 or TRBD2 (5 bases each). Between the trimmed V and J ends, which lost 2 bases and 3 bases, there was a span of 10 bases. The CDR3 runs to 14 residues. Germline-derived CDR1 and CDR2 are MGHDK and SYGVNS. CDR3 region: CASSETGPKETQYF. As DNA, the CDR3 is TGTGCCAGCAGTGAAACGGGGCCTAAAGAGACCCAGTACTTC. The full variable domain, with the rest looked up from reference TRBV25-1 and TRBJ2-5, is EADIYQTPRYLVIGTGKKITLECSQTMGHDKMYWYQQDPGMELHLIHYSYGVNSTEKGDLSSESTVSRIRTEHFPLTLESARPSHTSQYLCASSETGPKETQYFGPGTRLLVL.

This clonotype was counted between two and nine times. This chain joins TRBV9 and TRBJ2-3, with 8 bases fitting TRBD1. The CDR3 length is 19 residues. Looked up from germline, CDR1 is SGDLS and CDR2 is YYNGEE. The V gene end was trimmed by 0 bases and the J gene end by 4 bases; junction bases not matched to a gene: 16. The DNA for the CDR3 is TGTGCCAGCAGCGTAGAAGGGGGACCGGGACAGGCATTCCCAGATACGCAGTATTTT. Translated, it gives CASSVEGGPGQAFPDTQYF.